These T cell receptor beta chains were read from a single sample in a study of PD-1 blockade in classical Hodgkin lymphoma. Clones were read by immunoSEQ multiplex PCR, and TCRdb kept only the in-frame ones, dropping some. The table records 10,000 to 15,000 clones, about four fifths of them present only once. Source: peripheral blood mononuclear cells (PBMCs), taken at baseline. These receptor sequences come from a human donor with classical Hodgkin lymphoma. The CDR3 runs from the conserved cysteine through the conserved F or W. The D gene is left open where the match is weak. Part of the rows lack a size; the others show once, few, many or a class for expanded clones.

D	V	size	J	CDR3	DNA
-	TRBV1	-	TRBJ2-4	CTSSLYKGTAKNIQYF	TGCACCAGCAGCCTCTATAAGGGAACAGCCAAAAACATTCAGTACTTC
TRBD2	TRBV7-2	-	TRBJ2-2	CASSRQTSSIGELFF	TGTGCCAGCAGCCGACAGACTAGCTCAATCGGGGAGCTGTTTTTT
-	TRBV19	few	TRBJ1-1	CASRDRGDWSVTEAFF	TGTGCCAGTAGGGATCGCGGGGATTGGTCCGTCACTGAAGCTTTCTTT
-	TRBV6-5	-	TRBJ2-7	CASSYSRTTFYEQYF	TGTGCCAGCAGTTACTCCCGCACTACATTCTACGAGCAGTACTTC
-	TRBV2	-	TRBJ1-6	CASSGGRGRTYNSPLHF	TGTGCCAGCAGTGGGGGGAGGGGCCGAACGTATAATTCACCCCTCCACTTT
-	TRBV23-1	once	TRBJ1-1	CASSPTGLGDTEAFF	TGCGCCAGCAGTCCCACAGGGCTTGGGGACACTGAAGCTTTCTTT
TRBD1	TRBV28	-	TRBJ2-1	CASRPGTGVWDEQFF	TGTGCCAGCAGACCCGGGACAGGGGTATGGGATGAGCAGTTCTTC
TRBD2	TRBV6-6	-	TRBJ2-7	CASTTYGGEQYF	TGTGCCAGCACCACTTACGGGGGGGAGCAGTACTTC
TRBD2	TRBV28	-	TRBJ2-1	CASSTTSGGAYNEQFF	TGTGCCAGCAGTACGACTAGCGGGGGGGCGTACAATGAGCAGTTCTTC
-	TRBV25-1	-	TRBJ2-7	CASSGTGGGPSEQYF	TGTGCCAGCAGTGGGACGGGGGGCGGCCCGTCGGAGCAGTACTTC
TRBD1	TRBV28	-	TRBJ1-2	CASSASGTEGNYGYTF	TGTGCCAGCAGTGCCTCCGGGACAGAGGGTAACTATGGCTACACCTTC
-	TRBV6-1	-	TRBJ2-3	CASSGSRTATDTQYF	TGTGCCAGCAGTGGGTCAAGGACAGCGACAGATACGCAGTATTTT
-	TRBV5-1	-	TRBJ2-3	CASSLALVADTQYF	TGCGCCAGCAGCTTGGCCCTGGTAGCAGATACGCAGTATTTT
TRBD1	TRBV5-1	-	TRBJ1-6	CASSLAGQGAIGSPLHF	TGCGCCAGCAGCTTGGCGGGACAGGGGGCGATAGGTTCACCCCTCCACTTT
-	TRBV7-9	-	TRBJ2-1	CASSLAGGYNEQFF	TGTGCCAGCAGCTTAGCAGGGGGGTACAATGAGCAGTTCTTC
-	TRBV7-2	few	TRBJ1-2	CAGRDPTQNYGYTF	TGTGCCGGGAGAGACCCGACACAAAACTATGGCTACACCTTC
-	TRBV7-2	-	TRBJ2-5	CASSLRLVKETQYF	TGTGCCAGCAGCCTTAGACTAGTCAAAGAGACCCAGTACTTC
-	TRBV11-2	-	TRBJ1-5	CASSHNRGVNQPQHF	TGTGCCAGCAGCCACAACCGGGGGGTCAATCAGCCCCAGCATTTT
TRBD1	TRBV7-9	-	TRBJ1-2	CASSSGTGGPYGYTF	TGTGCCAGCAGCTCCGGGACAGGGGGCCCCTATGGCTACACCTTC
-	TRBV7-9	-	TRBJ2-3	CASSLGRADTQYF	TGTGCCAGCAGCTTAGGTAGGGCAGATACGCAGTATTTT
-	TRBV5-1	-	TRBJ1-4	CASSLQVDHNEKLFF	TGCGCCAGCAGCCTACAGGTCGACCATAATGAAAAACTGTTTTTT
TRBD2	TRBV19	-	TRBJ2-1	CASSKISGGQNEQFF	TGTGCCAGTAGTAAGATTAGCGGGGGCCAGAATGAGCAGTTCTTC
-	TRBV6-1	-	TRBJ1-2	CASNWMWGDYGYTF	TGTGCCAGCAACTGGATGTGGGGGGACTATGGCTACACCTTC
-	TRBV28	once	TRBJ1-4	CASSLVSQQEKLFF	TGTGCCAGCAGTTTAGTGTCACAGCAAGAAAAACTGTTTTTT
-	TRBV11-3	-	TRBJ2-1	CASSLVGTPYNEQFF	TGTGCCAGCAGCTTAGTTGGGACACCTTACAATGAGCAGTTCTTC
-	TRBV6-5	-	TRBJ2-7	CASSIDGYEQYF	TGTGCCAGCAGTATCGACGGCTACGAGCAGTACTTC
TRBD1	TRBV2	-	TRBJ1-4	CASTRGLYEKLFF	TGTGCCAGCACCAGGGGGCTTTACGAAAAACTGTTTTTT
-	TRBV7-2	-	TRBJ2-5	CASSSGGAIQETQYF	TGTGCCAGCAGCTCTGGAGGGGCTATTCAAGAGACCCAGTACTTC
-	TRBV27	once	TRBJ1-1	CASGAGYAWGEAFF	TGTGCCAGCGGCGCAGGGTATGCGTGGGGTGAAGCTTTCTTT
TRBD2	TRBV5-1	-	TRBJ2-7	CASNSLGEGSRPYEQYF	TGCGCCAGCAATTCTCTGGGGGAGGGTTCGCGTCCCTACGAGCAGTACTTC
-	TRBV5-1	few	TRBJ1-4	CASSLGSDRTLFF	TGCGCCAGCAGCCTGGGAAGTGACAGGACTCTGTTTTTT
-	TRBV6-5	-	TRBJ1-5	CASSPRLGLNQPQHF	TGTGCCAGCAGTCCTAGGTTGGGCCTCAATCAGCCCCAGCATTTT
-	TRBV5-1	-	TRBJ1-2	CASIHTPGAGPYYGYTF	TGCGCCAGCATCCATACCCCCGGGGCAGGGCCTTACTATGGCTACACCTTC
TRBD2	TRBV7-3	-	TRBJ2-2	CASSRPGLAGGTGELFF	TGTGCCAGCAGCAGACCGGGACTAGCGGGGGGCACCGGGGAGCTGTTTTTT
-	TRBV15	-	TRBJ2-5	CATSSVEGSETQYF	TGTGCCACCAGCTCAGTAGAGGGTTCCGAGACCCAGTACTTC
TRBD1	TRBV25-1	-	TRBJ1-1	CASSPGGMNTEAFF	TGTGCCAGCAGTCCAGGGGGGATGAACACTGAAGCTTTCTTT
-	TRBV7-9	-	TRBJ1-1	CASSLDQRWDTEAFF	TGTGCCAGCAGCTTAGACCAGAGATGGGACACTGAAGCTTTCTTT
-	TRBV5-1	few	TRBJ1-1	CASSLDGRPNTEAFF	TGCGCCAGCAGCTTGGATGGAAGACCGAACACTGAAGCTTTCTTT
-	TRBV11-3	few	TRBJ2-2	CASSLGTVSTGELFF	TGTGCCAGCAGCTTGGGAACAGTTTCCACCGGGGAGCTGTTTTTT
-	TRBV6-1	-	TRBJ2-3	CASSEQGTNTDTQYF	TGTGCCAGCAGTGAGCAGGGGACGAACACAGATACGCAGTATTTT
TRBD1	TRBV18	few	TRBJ1-6	CASSADRGDSPLHF	TGTGCCAGCTCAGCGGACAGGGGAGATTCACCCCTCCACTTT
-	TRBV6-5	-	TRBJ1-2	CASTSGEGRMGYTF	TGTGCCAGCACTTCGGGAGAGGGGAGAATGGGCTACACCTTC
-	TRBV7-9	once	TRBJ2-5	CASSEGGGAETQYF	TGTGCCAGCAGCGAAGGGGGAGGGGCAGAGACCCAGTACTTC
TRBD2	TRBV9	-	TRBJ2-1	CASSVATRTRRQHDEQFF	TGTGCCAGCAGCGTAGCTACTAGGACTAGGAGGCAACACGATGAGCAGTTCTTC
TRBD1	TRBV5-1	-	TRBJ2-1	CASSPGTGGMNEQFF	TGCGCCAGCAGCCCCGGGACAGGGGGTATGAATGAGCAGTTCTTC
-	TRBV9	few	TRBJ2-1	CASSVEWSGGLGAYNEQFF	TGTGCCAGCAGCGTAGAATGGAGTGGGGGCCTGGGGGCCTACAATGAGCAGTTCTTC
TRBD1	TRBV18	-	TRBJ2-2	CASSPRTGESGELFF	TGTGCCAGCTCACCACGGACAGGGGAAAGCGGGGAGCTGTTTTTT
-	TRBV6-4	-	TRBJ2-3	CASSDGPSGGDTQYF	TGTGCCAGCAGTGACGGACCGTCTGGGGGAGATACGCAGTATTTT
TRBD1	TRBV6-5	-	TRBJ1-5	CASSAGQGNQPQHF	TGTGCCAGCAGTGCGGGACAGGGAAATCAGCCCCAGCATTTT
-	TRBV29-1	few	TRBJ1-1	CSALRQPNTEAFF	TGCAGCGCTCTGAGACAGCCGAACACTGAAGCTTTCTTT
TRBD2	TRBV2	-	TRBJ2-5	CASSEFSGAQETQYF	TGTGCCAGCAGTGAATTTAGCGGGGCTCAAGAGACCCAGTACTTC
-	TRBV30	-	TRBJ2-5	CACGGPNQETQYF	TGTGCCTGCGGGGGGCCGAACCAAGAGACCCAGTACTTC